This T cell receptor beta chain was captured in a study of control samples from healthy donors and cancer patients. This CDR3 is 12 amino acids long. V lost 8 bases, J lost 5 bases, and 5 bases stayed unmatched. The V gene's germline CDR1 is LGHDT and CDR2 YNNKEL (reference sequence). This clone was counted once. The data were produced by immunoSEQ multiplex PCR, yet TCRdb's version contains in-frame clones alone and is incomplete. This sample has 200,000 to 250,000 clones, with roughly 94% found just once. The rearrangement joins TRBV3-1 (or the pseudogene TRBV3-2) to TRBJ2-5; TRBD2 matches 7 bases. Material for sequencing was blood. The clonotype was recovered from a middle-aged man in good health. The CDR3 here is CASCGRGETQYF. Here the CDR3 DNA reads TGTGCCAGCTGCGGGCGGGGGGAGACCCAGTACTTC.